A selection of T cell receptor beta chains follows, all from one sample in a study of T cell changes during pregnancy in multiple sclerosis. The repertoire was sequenced with immunoSEQ multiplex PCR; TCRdb's copy has only in-frame clones and lacks some. The repertoire holds 66,000 or so clones, with more than 85% as singletons. Sequenced material: CD8+ T cells from peripheral blood mononuclear cells, taken before pregnancy. The receptors derive from a female donor with multiple sclerosis, enrolled in a pregnancy study. The CDR3 runs from the conserved cysteine through the conserved F or W.

v_call: TRBV4-1; cdr3_aa: CASSQGDLEIETQYF
v_call: TRBV5-6; cdr3_aa: CASSLADRAAFF
v_call: TRBV5-6; cdr3_aa: CASSLQAHNEQFF
v_call: TRBV23-1; cdr3_aa: CASWKGSGTPRMNTEAFF
v_call: TRBV6-1; cdr3_aa: CASSARAEGLGNTIYF
v_call: TRBV27; cdr3_aa: CASSLYNSNQPQHF
v_call: TRBV6-6; cdr3_aa: CASSSGPPGEQYF
v_call: TRBV4-1; cdr3_aa: CASSQDRDGGNQPQHF
v_call: TRBV2; cdr3_aa: CASSEGGGQGHVHF
v_call: TRBV21-1; cdr3_aa: CASSAWGAHTGGDTEAFF
v_call: TRBV27; cdr3_aa: CASSFSGGEQYF
v_call: TRBV5-1; cdr3_aa: CASSFPEETSAWPYEQFF
v_call: TRBV4-1; cdr3_aa: CASSQEQGYTGELFF
v_call: TRBV13; cdr3_aa: CASPNPRETYGYTF
v_call: TRBV9; cdr3_aa: CASSVELQGAATYNEQFF
v_call: TRBV6-1; cdr3_aa: CASSDFGQGFEQFF
v_call: TRBV27; cdr3_aa: CASSPRGFGGYTF
v_call: TRBV9; cdr3_aa: CASSVVRGGYTF
v_call: TRBV7-3; cdr3_aa: CASSSIPGELFF
v_call: TRBV9; cdr3_aa: CASSLPSYEQYF
v_call: TRBV27; cdr3_aa: CASSPGQGQTYEQYF
v_call: TRBV19; cdr3_aa: CASSTTGESNQPQHF
v_call: TRBV6-5; cdr3_aa: CASSPFGTETDTQYF
v_call: TRBV9; cdr3_aa: CASSVVSAGPNEQFF
v_call: TRBV13; cdr3_aa: CASSPRGNNEQFF
v_call: TRBV4-1; cdr3_aa: CASSQVGGAGGYTF
v_call: TRBV6-5; cdr3_aa: CASSYGSGSSTEAFF
v_call: TRBV7-6; cdr3_aa: CASSLFGTAGELFF
v_call: TRBV14; cdr3_aa: CASSQGGGGGYTF
v_call: TRBV6-4; cdr3_aa: CASSEGLADSTDTQYF
v_call: TRBV18; cdr3_aa: CASEQGDGYTF
v_call: TRBV9; cdr3_aa: CASSSSLNSPPYTF
v_call: TRBV29-1; cdr3_aa: CSVGTVATEAFF
v_call: TRBV2; cdr3_aa: CASWAGKETQYF
v_call: TRBV4-1; cdr3_aa: CASSQAFRAGADTQYF
v_call: TRBV7-2; cdr3_aa: CASTRERGYGETQYF
v_call: TRBV27; cdr3_aa: CASSLSWPGGYTF
v_call: TRBV5-6; cdr3_aa: CASSQPTGVYTF
v_call: TRBV9; cdr3_aa: CASSAGGGTNEKLFF
v_call: TRBV19; cdr3_aa: CASSSSGGANEQFF
v_call: TRBV29-1; cdr3_aa: CSVEVDPQDSGNTIYF
v_call: TRBV13; cdr3_aa: CASSLGQGSLPQHF
v_call: TRBV7-2; cdr3_aa: CASSFPQNEQYF
v_call: TRBV6-5; cdr3_aa: CASSSPRGNTEAFF
v_call: TRBV29-1; cdr3_aa: CSVYTAARDRVYEQFF